This entry features one T cell receptor (beta chain) sequence. Its antigen remains undetermined. It has no much larger one-base neighbor in the sample; base qualities were not kept. This sample was included in a study of OX40 agonist ivuxolimab in advanced cancers. In terms of the full investigation: Ivuxolimab was a fully human IgG2 agonistic monoclonal antibody targeting the costimulatory receptor OX40 (CD134). Intravenous ivuxolimab was administered to patients every 2 weeks at six dose levels: 0.01, 0.1, 0.3, 1.5, 3 and 10 mg/kg. Of the roughly 51 dose-escalation patients, hepatocellular carcinoma was present in about 20, melanoma in approximately 15, renal cell carcinoma in 9 and head and neck cancer in 9. The dose-escalation cohort was 82.7% male with a mean age of roughly 62 years, ranging from roughly 20 to 85. Patients were allowed to have had prior anti-PD-1, anti-PD-L1 or anti-CTLA-4 therapy, and approximately 40% of the dose-escalation patients had previously received checkpoint inhibitors. Three dose-escalation patients achieved partial responses, one with hepatocellular carcinoma and two with cutaneous melanoma. The purpose of peripheral TCRbeta sequencing was to test whether ivuxolimab changed TCR sequence diversity and led to clonal T-cell expansion. The paper describes the monotherapy dose-escalation part (N of about 52 patients) of the phase I trial of ivuxolimab. Beyond this particular receptor, the publication reports: On average, CD8+ T cells showed more expanded clones than CD4+ T cells after ivuxolimab. Low levels of normalized T-cell clonal expansion were also shown by some nonresponding patients. Antigen specificity was not determined for the clonally expanded peripheral T cells. In the 0.1-3.0 mg/kg groups, partial responders had among the lowest normalized peripheral clonal expansion, particularly in CD8+ T cells. At doses of 0.1 to 3.0 mg/kg, clonal expansion of both CD4+ and CD8+ blood T cells was observed from baseline to week 6.

The trial excluded patients who had a history of autoimmune disease or who were on systemic immunosuppression. In every dose cohort, peripheral blood was drawn for TCR sequencing at baseline, cycle 4 day 1, and cycle 7 day 1. The samples were drawn from a first-in-human, open-label, multicenter phase I dose-escalation trial of ivuxolimab. Adults with locally advanced or metastatic melanoma, renal cell carcinoma, hepatocellular carcinoma or head and neck squamous cell carcinoma were enrolled in the trial. Before TCR sequencing, CD4+ T cells and CD8+ T cells were sorted from peripheral blood as separate populations. The germline V gene encodes CDR1 MNHEY and CDR2 SMNVEV (reference sequence). From the cysteine through the phenylalanine, the CDR3 covers 14 amino acids. The kept DNA is CDR3 alone, 42 bases in frame from the first base. V was cut back by 2 bases and J by 0 bases, leaving a gap of 6 bases between them.

To sequence the TCRbeta CDR3 region, genomic DNA was isolated from the sorted cells. TCRbeta CDR3 regions were sequenced using the immunoSEQ Assay. Not all clones reach the TCRdb copy of this immuneACCESS table, which keeps in-frame sequences only. Checked studies attribute under half of the gap to unresolved V genes and leave the rest unexplained. For this sample the table gives fewer than 65,000 clones, of which 70% to 90% were detected only once. The top ten clonotypes cover about 5% of the sample. The sequencing here drew on CD4+ or CD8+ T cells sorted from blood, taken in a trial of the OX40 agonist ivuxolimab. The receptor's source is an adult with an advanced solid tumor such as melanoma, head and neck, liver or kidney cancer. Rearrangement joined TRBV27 to TRBJ2-3, and perhaps TRBD2 as D gene, on 5 matching bases. The DNA sequence follows: TGTGCCAGCAGTTTAGGCGGGAGCACAGATACGCAGTATTTT. It translates to CASSLGGSTDTQYF.